This is a list of T cell receptor beta chains from one sample in a study of T cells in Graves' hyperthyroidism and ophthalmopathy. TCRdb used MiXCR to reprocess the multiplex PCR reads, holding one entry per CDR3 protein. The table lists approximately 520,000 distinct CDR3 sequences, less than 25% of them singletons. Sequenced: blood. The receptors here all came from a man younger than 35 with Graves' hyperthyroidism. Both conserved end residues are part of each CDR3. The D gene is left open where the match is weak. Expanded clones are given a class, and other clones once, few, many or no size at all.

d_gene	abundance	v_gene	j_gene	CDR3nt	CDR3aa
-	many	TRBV19	TRBJ2-7	TGTGCCAGTAGTAGGATCCGGGTTCAACGTAACGAGCAGTACTTC	CASSRIRVQRNEQYF
TRBD1	-	TRBV28	TRBJ2-2	TGTGCCAGCAGTTTTGGGGACAGGGTATCGGGGGAGCTGTTTTTT	CASSFGDRVSGELFF
-	many	TRBV6-2/TRBV6-3	TRBJ1-5	TGTGCCAGCAGTTACTCGTTCAGGGAACAGTTTGGCAATCAGCCCCAGCATTTT	CASSYSFREQFGNQPQHF
-	many	TRBV6-2/TRBV6-3	TRBJ1-2	TGTGCCAGCAGTGACGGGGCGGGCTATGGCTACACCTTC	CASSDGAGYGYTF
TRBD1	few	TRBV10-2	TRBJ1-5	TGCGCCAGCAGTGAGTATGGAGGGGGCCGAGGCAATCAGCCCCAGCATTTT	CASSEYGGGRGNQPQHF
-	few	TRBV11-2	TRBJ2-3	TGTGCCAGCAGCTTAGGACCAGCTAGCACAGATACGCAGTATTTT	CASSLGPASTDTQYF
-	-	TRBV30	TRBJ1-1	TGTGCCTGGGGTGGGCTCACTGAAGCTTTCTTT	CAWGGLTEAFF
-	-	TRBV7-2	TRBJ2-5	TGTGCCAGCAGCCCCTCCTATGGTCAAGAGACCCAGTACTTC	CASSPSYGQETQYF
-	-	TRBV28	TRBJ1-1	TGTGCCAGTTACCCCCCGGCTTTCTTT	CASYPPAFF
-	many	TRBV12-3/TRBV12-4	TRBJ1-1	TGTGCCAGCAGTTTAGCGCTCGGGAAAGGAAGCACTGAAGCTTTCTTT	CASSLALGKGSTEAFF
-	-	TRBV20-1	TRBJ2-7	TGCAGTGCTAGAGATCTTTACACGGCAGGCTACGAGCAGTACTTC	CSARDLYTAGYEQYF
-	-	TRBV7-8	TRBJ1-1	TGTGCCAGCAGCTTAGTTGCGGCGAACACTGAAGCTTTCTTT	CASSLVAANTEAFF
-	-	TRBV3-1	TRBJ1-1	TGTGCCACCACCCAGAAAGGGGGCACTGAAGCTTTCTTT	CATTQKGGTEAFF
-	few	TRBV14	TRBJ2-2	TGTGCCAGCAGCCAAGCCAGGGGGAACACCGGGGAGCTGTTTTTT	CASSQARGNTGELFF
-	many	TRBV27	TRBJ1-2	TGTGCCAGCAGTTTTTATGCGGGGGGCGACTATGGCTACACCTTC	CASSFYAGGDYGYTF
-	-	TRBV30	TRBJ1-2	TGTGCCTGGAGTGTAGTGCTGGGGGCGGAGGGCTACACCTTC	CAWSVVLGAEGYTF
-	few	TRBV19	TRBJ2-5	TGTGCCAGTAGTATAGGACACAAAGAGACCCAGTACTTC	CASSIGHKETQYF
-	few	TRBV7-6	TRBJ2-2	TGTGCCTGCAGCTTAAGAGTCAGCGGGGAGCTGTTTTTT	CACSLRVSGELFF
-	-	TRBV6-2/TRBV6-3	TRBJ2-2	TGTGCCAGCAGTTCGGACAGAACGAACACCGGGGAGCTGTTTTTT	CASSSDRTNTGELFF
-	few	TRBV15	TRBJ2-5	TGTGCCACCAGCAGAGATCGCGCGCGAGGGCAAGAGACCCAGTACTTC	CATSRDRARGQETQYF
-	-	TRBV3-1	TRBJ2-7	TGTGCCAGCAGCCAAGAGAGACTACGGGAGCAGTACTTC	CASSQERLREQYF
-	many	TRBV12-3/TRBV12-4	TRBJ2-2	TGTGCCAGCAGTCCCACTAGGGGACCTCATACCGGGGAGCTGTTTTTT	CASSPTRGPHTGELFF
TRBD1	many	TRBV9	TRBJ1-2	TGTGCCAGCAGCGCCAAGACAGGGGAGCGCTATGGCTACACCTTC	CASSAKTGERYGYTF
-	-	TRBV6-2/TRBV6-3	TRBJ2-7	TGTGCCAGCAGTTTACAGGGTATGAACGAGCAGTACTTC	CASSLQGMNEQYF
-	many	TRBV4-1	TRBJ2-5	TGCGCCAGCAGCCTATTATTGCGAGAGACCCAGTACTTC	CASSLLLRETQYF
-	many	TRBV6-2/TRBV6-3	TRBJ1-2	TGTGCCAGCACCCTGACAGGACCCAACTATGGCTACACCTTC	CASTLTGPNYGYTF
TRBD1	-	TRBV28	TRBJ2-2	TGTGCCAGCAGTTTAACCCTCCTGACAGGGATCACCGGGGAGCTGTTTTTT	CASSLTLLTGITGELFF
-	many	TRBV28	TRBJ2-5	TGTGCCAGCATTGGACGCCTGAGGGAGACCCAGTACTTC	CASIGRLRETQYF
-	few	TRBV5-1	TRBJ2-2	TGCGCCAGCAGCTTTCCCAGGGGCAGCACCGGGGAGCTGTTTTTT	CASSFPRGSTGELFF
TRBD1	-	TRBV6-1	TRBJ2-7	TGTGCCAGCACCGCCGGGACAGGGAGGCACGAGCAGTACTTC	CASTAGTGRHEQYF
TRBD1	many	TRBV12-3/TRBV12-4	TRBJ1-2	TGTGCCAGCAGTTTAGCGCTGGGACAGAACTATGGCTACACCTTC	CASSLALGQNYGYTF
TRBD1	many	TRBV6-1	TRBJ1-5	TGTGCCAGCAGTGAAACAGGGGAGGTTCAGCCCCAGCATTTT	CASSETGEVQPQHF
-	many	TRBV12-5	TRBJ2-7	TGTGCTAGTGGTCTTCCAGGTTACGAGCAGTACTTC	CASGLPGYEQYF
-	few	TRBV12-3/TRBV12-4	TRBJ2-5	TGTGCCAGCAGTTTAATGAGGCTAGTTGGGGACTTGTACCAAGAGACCCAGTACTTC	CASSLMRLVGDLYQETQYF
-	few	TRBV11-1	TRBJ1-1	TGTGCCAGCAGCTTAGCAGGGGAGACTGAAGCTTTCTTT	CASSLAGETEAFF
TRBD1	many	TRBV7-8	TRBJ1-5	TGTGCCAGCAGCAAACTCCGGACAGGGAGGGGTCAGCCCCAGCATTTT	CASSKLRTGRGQPQHF
TRBD1	few	TRBV20-1	TRBJ1-1	TGCAGTGCTAAAGGATCAGGGACAGGGATAGGAGCTTTCTTT	CSAKGSGTGIGAFF
-	many	TRBV5-1	TRBJ1-1	TGCGCCAGTACGATGGGGAACACTGAAGCTTTCTTT	CASTMGNTEAFF
-	-	TRBV27	TRBJ1-2	TGTGCCAGCACCTCTTCCCCAGGGGTGGATGGCTACACCTTC	CASTSSPGVDGYTF
TRBD1	few	TRBV30	TRBJ1-3	TGTGCCTGGAGTCCAGGGGGATCTGGAAACACCATATATTTT	CAWSPGGSGNTIYF
-	few	TRBV12-3/TRBV12-4	TRBJ1-5	TGTGCCAGTACGGAGGGGGTTACCAATCAGCCCCAGCATTTT	CASTEGVTNQPQHF
-	many	TRBV20-1	TRBJ1-1	TGCAGTGCTAGAGATCTAGGGAAGGGGCGGACTGAAGCTTTCTTT	CSARDLGKGRTEAFF